One and the same sample provided the 9 T cell receptor beta chains below, sequenced in a study of T cell repertoires in cytomegalovirus infection. For these TCRs, the target antigens are not known. TCRdb passed the reads through MiXCR, listing each CDR3 protein once. The sample has fewer than 900,000 distinct CDR3 sequences; about 28% are singletons. The source material was cultured CD8+ T cells from PBMCs, sampled from culture after CMV antigen stimulation. Receptors were obtained from a human donor in good health (CMV status not recorded). Some clones in this sample may be carry-over from other donors' samples.

This chain joins TRBV11-2 and TRBJ2-1; D unclear. Looked up from germline, CDR1 is SGHAT and CDR2 is FQNNGV. This CDR3 spans 17 amino acids. The V gene lost 1 base and the J gene lost 7 bases, with 20 bases spanning the gap. The CDR3 spells CASSLGRIGQFENEQFF. The CDR3 bases are TGTGCCAGCAGCTTAGGACGGATCGGGCAGTTCGAGAATGAGCAGTTCTTC.

The chain carries TRBV10-3 and TRBJ1-6; perhaps TRBD1 as D (6 bases). Trimming left V 0 bases short and J 7 bases short, with 16 bases between. Germline V gene data show CDR1 as ENHRY and CDR2 as SYGVKD. The CDR3 contains 17 residues. Here the CDR3 reads CAISESFMGGHNSPLHF. The CDR3, as DNA: TGTGCCATCAGTGAGTCGTTCATGGGGGGGCACAATTCACCCCTCCACTTT.

The rearrangement uses TRBV28 and TRBJ2-1; D not certain. The CDR3 consists of 16 residues. CDR1 and CDR2 (germline): MDHEN, SYDVKM. Trimming removed 4 bases at V and 6 bases at J, with 19 bases between. CDR3: CASSWVGLQIFNEQFF. The CDR3 nucleotides read TGTGCCAGCAGTTGGGTTGGTCTGCAAATCTTCAATGAGCAGTTCTTC.

This clonotype came up a few times. The DNA for the CDR3 is TGCAGTGCTACCTCTTACGGGGGAGCGTACCAAGAGACCCAGTACTTC. It encodes CSATSYGGAYQETQYF. The chain links TRBV20-1 to TRBJ2-5; a weak D match, TRBD2 (6 bases). Germline lookup yields CDR1 DFQATT and CDR2 SNEGSKA (reference sequence). The CDR3 sequence is 16 residues long. V lost 4 bases, J lost 0 bases, and 18 bases lay in between.

There are many counts of this clonotype. The chain combines TRBV7-2 with TRBJ1-3; D not resolved. The CDR3 has 12 amino acids. CDR1 and CDR2 (germline): SGHTA, FQGNSA. Between the trimmed V and J ends, which lost 1 base and 4 bases, there was a span of 2 bases. The CDR3 sequence is CASSLGGNTIYF. The CDR3 region has the DNA TGTGCCAGCAGCTTAGGGGGAAACACCATATATTTT.

This chain joins TRBV20-1 and TRBJ2-1; 7 bases agree with TRBD2. This CDR3 is 14 amino acids long. The germline V gene has CDR1 DFQATT and CDR2 SNEGSKA (reference sequence). Losses at the gene ends were 6 bases for V and 3 bases for J; bases not matched to a gene: 8. The CDR3: CSAPPPGGYNEQFF. The CDR3 nucleotides read TGCAGTGCACCCCCCCCGGGGGGCTACAATGAGCAGTTCTTC.

The rearrangement uses TRBV28 and TRBJ1-5; 8 bases map to TRBD1. V trimming: 4 bases; J trimming: 1 base; junction bases outside the gene matches: 9. This CDR3 is 17 amino acids long. CDR1 and CDR2 (germline): MDHEN, SYDVKM. This CDR3 reads CASSSIRQGWSNQPQHF. CDR3 nucleotides: TGTGCCAGCAGTTCTATTCGACAGGGGTGGAGCAATCAGCCCCAGCATTTT.

This clonotype appeared many times. The V call is TRBV6-5, the J call TRBJ1-5, with D unclear. Deletions cut 0 bases from V and 0 bases from J, with 6 bases between. The CDR3 covers 15 residues. CDR1 MNHEY and CDR2 SVGAGI come from the germline V gene. For the CDR3, the DNA is TGTGCCAGCAGTTACTCATACGATAGCAATCAGCCCCAGCATTTT. This encodes CASSYSYDSNQPQHF.

This clonotype was counted only a few times. DNA of the CDR3: TGTGCCAGCAGTCCCCGAACGGGGTGGAGGACTGAAGCTTTCTTT. It is translated as CASSPRTGWRTEAFF. The rearrangement links TRBV7-2 to TRBJ1-1; no clear D gene. The germline gives CDR1 SGHTA, CDR2 FQGNSA. The length of the CDR3 is 15 residues. V lost 6 bases, J lost 5 bases, and 19 bases lay in between.